This note documents a single T cell receptor beta chain sequence. The antigen remains unidentified. The sample belongs to a study of monozygotic twins with inflammatory bowel disease. Study results and limitations: Part of the variability in patient repertoires may have come from differing immunosuppressive treatments. For repertoire similarity, concordant twins did not differ from discordant twins, possibly because power was limited.

Total RNA, at approximately 3,500 ng, went into every TCR library. Added by template switching were UMIs that each held a 6-nucleotide sample barcode. From the 5' RACE reads, TCRdb lists one entry per CDR3 protein and no DNA. The sample data list about 330,000 distinct CDR3 sequences. From germline, CDR1 is LGHNA and CDR2 YSLEER. The CDR3 consists of 15 residues. Sequencing was done on a sample of blood. The TCR originated in a human donor with ulcerative colitis or Crohn's disease, or a healthy co-twin of an affected twin (not recorded which). The chain carries TRBV4-3 and TRBJ1-2; TCRdb selects TRBD1, and the lack of DNA leaves this call unchecked. This chain's CDR3 is CASSQDLGQGVGYTF.